The rows below give T cell receptor beta chains drawn from one sample of a study of T-cell reconstitution after alpha-beta-depleted transplantation in children. TCRdb independently ran MiXCR on the PCR reads; one entry per CDR3 protein. Of some 490,000 distinct CDR3 sequences listed, 12% are singletons. The specimen comprised PBMCs from the stem cell graft donor, sampled from the stem cell graft. The origin of the receptors is a human donor who donated a stem cell graft to a child with combined immunodeficiency. Both conserved end residues are part of each CDR3. The D gene is left open where the match is weak. For some rows the clone size is stated as once, few or many, or as a class when expanded; others skip it.

TRBV6-1,18,.,TRBD1,TRBJ1-4,CASSEVVVTGTGDEKLFF,TGTGCCAGCAGTGAAGTAGTGGTTACCGGGACAGGTGATGAAAAACTGTTTTTT
TRBV20-1,15,few,.,TRBJ1-2,CSATLLRGRNYGYTF,TGCAGTGCTACCCTTTTACGGGGGAGAAACTATGGCTACACCTTC
TRBV9,18,few,TRBD2,TRBJ2-7,CASSKGLAGQFPSYEQYF,TGTGCCAGCAGTAAGGGACTAGCGGGCCAGTTCCCCTCCTACGAGCAGTACTTC
TRBV6-1,17,many,TRBD2,TRBJ2-1,CASSQTALAGVINEQFF,TGTGCCAGCAGTCAAACGGCGCTAGCGGGAGTTATCAATGAGCAGTTCTTC
TRBV5-1,16,.,.,TRBJ2-2,CASSRLAETGPGELFF,TGCGCCAGCAGCCGGCTAGCGGAGACAGGTCCCGGGGAGCTGTTTTTT
TRBV27,16,few,TRBD2,TRBJ2-1,CASSFGLAGADGEQFF,TGTGCCAGCAGTTTTGGACTAGCGGGAGCGGACGGTGAGCAGTTCTTC
TRBV7-2,16,few,TRBD2,TRBJ2-3,CASSSLGLPRSDTQYF,TGTGCCAGCAGCTCCCTGGGACTACCACGTTCGGATACGCAGTATTTT
TRBV30,15,.,.,TRBJ2-5,CAWSVNPGARETQYF,TGTGCCTGGAGTGTTAATCCGGGGGCTAGGGAGACCCAGTACTTC
TRBV27,11,many,.,TRBJ2-3,CASTYTDTQYF,TGTGCCAGCACCTACACAGATACGCAGTATTTT
TRBV20-1,18,many,TRBD1,TRBJ2-7,CSARDNRGRVAPTYEQYF,TGCAGTGCTAGAGATAACAGGGGGCGCGTTGCTCCCACCTACGAGCAGTACTTC
TRBV29-1,12,many,.,TRBJ2-7,CSVQGGPYEQYF,TGCAGCGTTCAGGGGGGTCCCTACGAGCAGTACTTC
TRBV15,14,.,TRBD2,TRBJ2-3,CATRAGGGTDTQYF,TGTGCCACCAGAGCGGGAGGGGGCACAGATACGCAGTATTTT
TRBV12-3/TRBV12-4,15,few,.,TRBJ2-1,CASVRGEEGDNEQFF,TGTGCCAGCGTAAGGGGGGAAGAAGGCGACAATGAGCAGTTCTTC
TRBV3-1,15,few,.,TRBJ1-2,CASSQAAGRRYGYTF,TGTGCCAGCAGCCAGGCGGCGGGACGACGTTATGGCTACACCTTC
TRBV7-3,15,few,.,TRBJ2-1,CASSLTRVGHNEQFF,TGTGCCAGCAGCTTAACGCGGGTGGGACACAATGAGCAGTTCTTC
TRBV12-3/TRBV12-4,16,.,TRBD1,TRBJ2-3,CASSPEQGASEDTQYF,TGTGCCAGCAGTCCAGAACAGGGGGCGAGTGAAGATACGCAGTATTTT
TRBV11-1,15,.,.,TRBJ2-3,CASSIQGLLIDTQYF,TGTGCCAGCAGCATCCAGGGGCTGCTCATCGATACGCAGTATTTT
TRBV29-1,14,.,.,TRBJ2-1,CSVEYQKSYNEQFF,TGCAGCGTTGAATACCAAAAGTCCTACAATGAGCAGTTCTTC
TRBV7-3,14,.,.,TRBJ2-7,CASSVGDRPYKQYF,TGTGCCAGCAGCGTAGGAGACAGACCCTACAAGCAGTACTTC
TRBV11-2,14,few,.,TRBJ2-1,CASSKPRGPNEQFF,TGTGCCAGCAGTAAACCCCGGGGCCCCAATGAGCAGTTCTTC
TRBV12-3/TRBV12-4,13,many,.,TRBJ2-3,CASSTTRKDTQYF,TGTGCCAGCAGCACGACCCGGAAAGATACGCAGTATTTT
TRBV12-3/TRBV12-4,14,.,.,TRBJ2-3,CASSLSSPSDTQYF,TGTGCCAGCAGTTTGAGTAGCCCGTCAGATACGCAGTATTTT
TRBV20-1,14,few,.,TRBJ1-1,CSFASPIVNTEAFF,TGCAGTTTCGCGTCCCCGATAGTGAACACTGAAGCTTTCTTT
TRBV12-3/TRBV12-4,13,many,.,TRBJ1-1,CASSTSGNTEAFF,TGTGCCAGCAGTACATCAGGGAACACTGAAGCTTTCTTT
TRBV29-1,11,few,.,TRBJ2-7,CSVDFYNEQYF,TGCAGCGTTGACTTTTATAACGAGCAGTACTTC
TRBV9,16,many,.,TRBJ2-1,CASSFKDRLLFNEQFF,TGTGCCAGCAGCTTTAAAGACAGGTTACTCTTCAATGAGCAGTTCTTC
TRBV5-1,14,many,TRBD1,TRBJ2-1,CASSVGTGGNEQFF,TGCGCCAGCAGCGTAGGGACAGGGGGCAATGAGCAGTTCTTC
TRBV6-1,15,.,.,TRBJ2-5,CASSSSPWTEETQYF,TGTGCCAGCAGCTCTTCCCCCTGGACGGAAGAGACCCAGTACTTC
TRBV3-1,13,.,.,TRBJ2-5,CASSHDSQETQYF,TGTGCCAGCAGCCACGACAGCCAAGAGACCCAGTACTTC
TRBV6-1,13,few,.,TRBJ1-1,CASRSGTNTEAFF,TGTGCCAGCAGATCCGGGACGAACACTGAAGCTTTCTTT
TRBV4-3,14,few,.,TRBJ2-3,CASSQNSGTDTQYF,TGCGCCAGCAGCCAAAACTCCGGGACAGATACGCAGTATTTT
TRBV20-1,12,.,TRBD1,TRBJ1-2,CSAPDRVKGYTF,TGCAGTGCCCCGGACAGGGTAAAAGGCTACACCTTC
TRBV5-6,14,.,.,TRBJ2-5,CASSLTPKGETQYF,TGTGCCAGCAGCTTGACCCCCAAGGGGGAGACCCAGTACTTC
TRBV11-1,15,.,.,TRBJ1-2,CASTTIDGRGYGYTF,TGTGCCAGCACCACAATAGACGGAAGGGGATATGGCTACACCTTC
TRBV4-3,14,many,TRBD2,TRBJ2-1,CATSGGGRYNEQFF,TGCGCCACCTCTGGGGGGGGAAGGTACAATGAGCAGTTCTTC
TRBV5-6,13,.,.,TRBJ2-7,CASSWGDPYEQYF,TGTGCCAGCAGCTGGGGGGACCCTTACGAGCAGTACTTC
TRBV25-1,14,once,.,TRBJ1-5,CASSEYGNNQPQHF,TGTGCCAGCAGTGAATACGGGAACAATCAGCCCCAGCATTTT
TRBV19,12,.,.,TRBJ2-3,CASSIEGKTQYF,TGTGCCAGTAGTATAGAGGGTAAAACGCAGTATTTT
TRBV20-1,18,few,TRBD2,TRBJ2-3,CSARRTSGPSPGADTQYF,TGCAGTGCTAGACGGACTAGCGGGCCGAGCCCAGGGGCAGATACGCAGTATTTT
TRBV30,13,.,TRBD2,TRBJ2-1,CAWSVRREGEQFF,TGTGCCTGGAGTGTAAGACGGGAGGGCGAGCAGTTCTTC
TRBV12-3/TRBV12-4,14,.,.,TRBJ1-5,CASSLARQNQPQHF,TGTGCCAGCAGTTTAGCTCGCCAGAATCAGCCCCAGCATTTT
TRBV12-3/TRBV12-4,18,.,TRBD1,TRBJ1-5,CASSFYPWDRRNNQPQHF,TGTGCCAGCAGTTTTTATCCTTGGGACAGAAGGAACAATCAGCCCCAGCATTTT
TRBV5-6,15,.,.,TRBJ1-5,CASSFGRESLQPQHF,TGTGCCAGCAGCTTTGGTAGGGAGTCCCTTCAGCCCCAGCATTTT
TRBV11-3,14,.,TRBD1,TRBJ1-1,CASSLVRTGTEAFF,TGTGCCAGCAGCTTAGTTCGGACAGGGACTGAAGCTTTCTTT
TRBV30,17,once,.,TRBJ2-4,CACRAPMHRGAKNIQYF,TGTGCCTGCAGGGCGCCGATGCACCGCGGGGCCAAAAACATTCAGTACTTC
TRBV15,15,few,TRBD2,TRBJ2-1,CATSTLGGGYNEQFF,TGTGCCACCAGCACCCTCGGGGGGGGTTACAATGAGCAGTTCTTC
TRBV14,12,.,.,TRBJ1-3,CASSQDQDTIYF,TGTGCCAGCAGCCAAGATCAAGACACCATATATTTT
TRBV2,13,.,.,TRBJ1-1,CASSVVTDAEAFF,TGTGCCAGCAGTGTTGTTACGGACGCTGAAGCTTTCTTT
TRBV5-1,14,.,.,TRBJ2-7,CASSLDSPDNEQYF,TGCGCCAGCAGCTTGGACAGTCCCGATAACGAGCAGTACTTC
TRBV5-6,15,.,TRBD2,TRBJ2-1,CASTMQRGARNEQFF,TGTGCCAGCACCATGCAGCGGGGGGCCCGCAATGAGCAGTTCTTC
TRBV12-3/TRBV12-4,14,many,TRBD1,TRBJ2-7,CASSPGQGFNEQYF,TGTGCCAGCAGCCCGGGACAGGGTTTTAACGAGCAGTACTTC
TRBV24-1,13,few,.,TRBJ2-1,CATTSESYNEQFF,TGTGCCACGACGTCCGAATCCTACAATGAGCAGTTCTTC
TRBV4-3,18,few,.,TRBJ2-3,CASSQYAAYGARPDTQYF,TGCGCCAGCAGCCAATATGCGGCCTACGGGGCCAGGCCAGATACGCAGTATTTT
TRBV12-3/TRBV12-4,14,many,.,TRBJ2-5,CASSFLRVGETQYF,TGTGCCAGCAGTTTCCTTAGGGTCGGTGAGACCCAGTACTTC
TRBV19,15,.,.,TRBJ2-3,CASSIFAGGTDTQYF,TGTGCCAGTAGTATTTTCGCAGGTGGCACAGATACGCAGTATTTT